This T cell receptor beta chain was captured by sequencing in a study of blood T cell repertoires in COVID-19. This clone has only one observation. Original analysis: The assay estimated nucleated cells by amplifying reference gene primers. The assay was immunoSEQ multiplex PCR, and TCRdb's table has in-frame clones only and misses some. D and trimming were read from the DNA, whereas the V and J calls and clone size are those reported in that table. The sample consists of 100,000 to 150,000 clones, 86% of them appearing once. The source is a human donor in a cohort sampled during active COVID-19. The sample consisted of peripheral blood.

CDR3 sequence (DNA): TGCGCCAGCAGAGATCACATGAACACTGAAGCTTTCTTT. This translates into CASRDHMNTEAFF. The chain combines TRBV10-2 with TRBJ1-1; D unclear. Germline V CDR1 and CDR2: WSHSY, SAAADI. Between the trimmed V and J ends, which lost 6 bases and 0 bases, there was a span of 8 bases. CDR3 length: 13 residues.